The entry below gives a single T cell receptor (beta chain) sequence along with its context. The method was immunoSEQ multiplex PCR; TCRdb's version includes in-frame clones alone and lacks a portion of them. The table lists some 110,000 clones, approximately 90% of them singletons. The data were obtained in a study of blood T cell repertoires in COVID-19. Study-level background: The cDNA or gDNA used as material had been derived from T cells, B-cell-depleted T cells, or PBMCs.

Germline lookup yields CDR1 MNHEY and CDR2 SVGAGI. With 10 bases removed from V and 4 bases from J, the gap between germline ends came to 19 bases. CDR3 length equals 14 residues. The sequence came from a man aged 35-49 years with acute or convalescent COVID-19. Input material: peripheral blood. The chain recombines TRBV6-5 with TRBJ1-1; the D gene is possibly TRBD1 (5 bases). The CDR3 region is CATLYSWGGTEAFF. The CDR3 DNA reads as TGTGCCACCCTTTACTCGTGGGGGGGCACTGAAGCTTTCTTT.